Listed below are T cell receptor beta chains from one sample, sequenced in a study of T cells in Graves' hyperthyroidism and ophthalmopathy. TCRdb re-analysed the multiplex PCR reads in MiXCR, keeping a single row per CDR3 protein. Of fewer than 350,000 distinct CDR3 sequences in the sample, 13% to 15% are singletons; the top ten hold 30%. The material sequenced was blood. The receptors originated from a woman aged 45-65 years with Graves' hyperthyroidism that later progressed to Graves' ophthalmopathy. The CDR3 runs from the conserved cysteine through the conserved F or W. The order of the fields is J gene, D gene, clone size, V gene, CDR3 protein, CDR3 DNA. D genes are given only for firm matches. Expanded clones are given a class, and other clones once, few, many or no size at all.

TRBJ2-6,NA,many,TRBV6-1,CATRSGGAGANVLTF,TGTGCCACGCGCTCCGGGGGCGCTGGGGCCAACGTCCTGACTTTC
TRBJ2-1,NA,many,TRBV20-1,CSARDRRGYNEQFF,TGCAGTGCTAGAGATCGGAGGGGGTACAATGAGCAGTTCTTC
TRBJ1-1,NA,many,TRBV12-3/TRBV12-4,CASSGLPAGTEAFF,TGTGCCAGCAGTGGACTGCCCGCGGGCACTGAAGCTTTCTTT
TRBJ1-2,TRBD1,few,TRBV19,CASSIGQGNYGYTF,TGTGCCAGTAGTATCGGACAGGGGAACTATGGCTACACCTTC
TRBJ2-3,NA,many,TRBV3-1,CASSPRMDTDTQYF,TGTGCCAGCAGCCCTAGAATGGACACAGATACGCAGTATTTT
TRBJ2-2,NA,many,TRBV11-2,CASSFRSGELFF,TGTGCCAGCAGCTTCCGCTCCGGGGAGCTGTTTTTT
TRBJ2-1,NA,NA,TRBV6-2/TRBV6-3,CASTAWRDNNEQFF,TGTGCCAGCACAGCCTGGCGGGACAACAATGAGCAGTTCTTC
TRBJ2-1,TRBD2,few,TRBV24-1,CATSGSGGTLEQFF,TGTGCCACCAGTGGTTCGGGGGGGACTCTTGAGCAGTTCTTC
TRBJ2-1,NA,NA,TRBV18,CASSPQSWEWNEQFF,TGTGCCAGCTCACCGCAAAGTTGGGAGTGGAATGAGCAGTTCTTC
TRBJ1-2,TRBD1,NA,TRBV7-9,CASRGADKGQGDDGYTF,TGTGCCAGCAGAGGTGCCGATAAGGGACAGGGGGATGATGGCTACACCTTC
TRBJ2-7,NA,many,TRBV20-1,CSAGETTRRDYEQYF,TGCAGTGCTGGGGAGACTACCCGCCGAGACTACGAGCAGTACTTC
TRBJ2-5,NA,many,TRBV3-1,CASSLLRGTTGTQYF,TGTGCCAGCAGCCTATTGAGGGGGACCACGGGGACCCAGTACTTC